These 29 T cell receptor beta chains were all obtained from the same sample, sequenced in a study of blood T cell repertoires in COVID-19 (dated by TCRdb to 2020 to 2021). Preparation of the library involved the immunoSEQ multiplex PCR assay. The table comes from immuneACCESS by way of TCRdb, which keeps in-frame sequences with V and J called. Part of the clones is missing from these tables; in studies checked, under half for an unresolved V gene and the rest for unknown reasons. The sample table shows some 170,000 clones, and 70% to 80% are seen once. The ten top clones hold 7% to 10% of the sample. Material for sequencing was peripheral blood. These receptors were collected from a man aged 60 to 69 with acute or convalescent COVID-19.

This clone was counted a single time. This rearrangement joins TRBV10-3 to TRBJ1-1; TRBD1 agrees at 9 bases. The germline CDR1 and CDR2 sequences are ENHRY and SYGVKD. V trimming: 4 bases; J trimming: 1 base; junction bases outside the gene matches: 4. The length of the CDR3 is 15 residues. The CDR3 nucleotides read TGTGCCATCAGTGGTGGACAGGGGACGAACACTGAAGCTTTCTTT. This codes for CAISGGQGTNTEAFF.

CDR3 coding DNA: TGTGCCAGCAGCGCGGGACTTAACACTGAAGCTTTCTTT. Its translation: CASSAGLNTEAFF. This chain links TRBV7-3 with TRBJ1-1; the D gene is possibly TRBD1 (5 bases). This CDR3 contains 13 residues. V was cut by 5 bases and J by 2 bases, with 9 bases left in between. Germline assignment: CDR1 SGHTA and CDR2 FQGTGA.

This rearrangement joins TRBV30 to TRBJ1-2; the D is unclear. The ends were cut back, 0 bases at V and 7 bases at J, with 9 bases in the middle. CDR1 and CDR2 from the germline V gene are GTSNPN and SVGIG (reference sequence). This CDR3 comprises 12 residues. This chain's CDR3 is CAWSVSSLGYTF. The CDR3 nucleotides are TGTGCCTGGAGTGTATCTAGTCTTGGCTACACCTTC.

The chain combines TRBV9 with TRBJ2-1, with 11 bases matching TRBD2. V gave up 4 bases and J gave up 8 bases; unmatched junction bases: 8. The CDR3 covers 15 residues. The V gene's germline CDR1 is SGDLS and CDR2 YYNGEE. The CDR3 here is CASSLSGGALYEQFF. In DNA form, the CDR3 reads TGTGCCAGCAGCCTTAGCGGGGGGGCTTTATATGAGCAGTTCTTC.

This chain joins TRBV5-1 and TRBJ2-5, with D maybe TRBD2 (5 bases). Germline loops: CDR1 SGHRS, CDR2 YFSETQ. Trimming cost V 0 bases and J 4 bases, with 7 bases left between them. The CDR3 contains 13 residues. The CDR3 sequence is CASSLELAETQYF. CDR3 sequence (DNA): TGCGCCAGCAGCTTGGAGCTAGCAGAGACCCAGTACTTC.

The rearrangement links TRBV2 to TRBJ1-2; no clear D gene. The CDR3 totals 9 residues. Trimming shortened V by 10 bases and J by 11 bases, and 11 bases separated the two germline ends. The germline V gene encodes CDR1 SNHLY and CDR2 FYNNEI. The CDR3 spells CATRTEYTF. The CDR3 DNA reads as TGTGCCACCCGGACTGAGTACACCTTC.

The chain is built from TRBV6-5 and TRBJ2-7; 8 bases map to TRBD1. V lost 6 bases and J lost 3; bases outside the gene matches: 7. Looked up from germline, CDR1 is MNHEY and CDR2 is SVGAGI. The CDR3 has 14 residues. CDR3 amino acids: CASRTGQGRYEQYF. CDR3 DNA sequence: TGTGCCAGCAGAACCGGACAGGGCCGCTACGAGCAGTACTTC.

The chain recombines TRBV24-1 with TRBJ1-1, with D possibly TRBD1 on 5 matching bases. Germline lookup yields CDR1 KGHDR and CDR2 SFDVKD. V lost 9 bases and J 0 bases, leaving 10 bases between the germline ends. The CDR3 is made up of 13 amino acids. The CDR3 sequence is CATQDTMNTEAFF. The CDR3 nucleotides are TGTGCCACCCAGGACACGATGAACACTGAAGCTTTCTTT.

Only one count was recorded for this clone. The chain is built from TRBV12-5 and TRBJ2-5; 9 nucleotides match TRBD2. CDR3 length: 16 residues. Germline values: CDR1 LGHNT, CDR2 FRNRAP. Germline trimming cut 4 bases from V and 2 bases from J; bases unmatched to any gene: 8. The CDR3 DNA reads TGTGCTAGTGGTTCGCCGGTAGCGGGGGCACAAGAGACCCAGTACTTC. Translated: CASGSPVAGAQETQYF.

V usage is TRBV3-1 (or the pseudogene TRBV3-2) and J usage is TRBJ2-1; 11 bases fit TRBD1. V was pared by 1 base and J by 9 bases, with 2 bases of the junction left unmatched. CDR1 is LGHDT and CDR2 is YNNKEL in the germline V gene (reference sequence). The CDR3 has 14 residues. This CDR3 reads CASSQGDRGFEQFF. The CDR3 DNA reads as TGTGCCAGCAGCCAAGGGGACAGGGGGTTTGAGCAGTTCTTC.

This chain joins TRBV7-9 and TRBJ1-1; 8 bases agree with TRBD1. Germline V gene sequence: CDR1 SEHNR, CDR2 FQNEAQ (reference sequence). The CDR3 sequence is 16 residues long. J was trimmed by 4 bases and V by 1 base; bases with no gene match: 8. This CDR3 is CASSLGPDRGATEAFF. In DNA form, the CDR3 reads TGTGCCAGCAGCTTAGGGCCCGACAGGGGCGCCACTGAAGCTTTCTTT.

The CDR3 nucleotides read TGTGCCAGCAGTTACTCTCTGACAGGGGGCGGGGAGCTGTTTTTT. This encodes CASSYSLTGGGELFF. The chain uses TRBV6-5 and TRBJ2-2; TRBD1 matches at 9 bases. V gave up 0 bases and J gave up 7 bases; unmatched junction bases: 3. Germline V gives CDR1 MNHEY, CDR2 SVGAGI. This CDR3 is 15 amino acids long.

The rearrangement links TRBV6-2 or TRBV6-3 to TRBJ2-3, with 7 positions matching TRBD1. The CDR3 covers 16 residues. Trimming at V came to 6 bases and at J to 2 bases, leaving 11 bases not matched to a gene. Per the germline V gene, CDR1 is MNHEY and CDR2 is SVGEGT. The CDR3 DNA sequence: TGTGCCAGCAGCCCTGGACAGGAAACACACACAGATACGCAGTATTTT. This encodes CASSPGQETHTDTQYF.

The CDR3: CASSPTGGRTEAFF. CDR3 nucleotide sequence: TGTGCCAGCTCCCCGACAGGGGGCAGGACTGAAGCTTTCTTT. V and J are TRBV2 and TRBJ1-1; TRBD1 matches 10 bases. V was pared by 8 bases and J by 5 bases, with 8 bases of the junction left unmatched. CDR1 is SNHLY and CDR2 is FYNNEI in the germline V gene. The CDR3 extends over 14 amino acids.

The V gene is TRBV5-1, the J gene TRBJ2-5, with D perhaps matching TRBD1 (6 bases). Germline V lookup: CDR1 SGHRS, CDR2 YFSETQ. Trimming removed 2 bases at V and 2 bases at J, with 13 bases between. The CDR3 covers 15 residues. The CDR3 here is CASSFGVTGQETQYF. CDR3 sequence (DNA): TGCGCCAGCAGCTTTGGGGTGACAGGACAAGAGACCCAGTACTTC.

The chain joins TRBV5-1 to TRBJ2-1, with 8 bases that match TRBD1. V lost 4 bases to trimming and J lost 8 bases; unmatched junction nucleotides: 11. The CDR3 spans 15 residues. CDR1 SGHRS and CDR2 YFSETQ come from the germline V gene. The CDR3 loop is CASSMTGDRVHEQFF. CDR3 sequence (DNA): TGCGCCAGCAGCATGACAGGGGATCGGGTCCATGAGCAGTTCTTC.

Concerning this clone: The junction departs from germline at one end; a sequencing error may be responsible. The chain employs TRBV15 and TRBJ2-1, with 13 positions matching TRBD2. CDR1 is LNHNV, CDR2 YYDKDF, per germline (reference sequence). The CDR3 totals 20 residues. CDR3 sequence: CATSRGTLTSGGPSYNEQFF. The CDR3 DNA reads TGTGCCACCAGTAGAGGAACTTTGACTAGCGGGGGGCCATCCTACAATGAGCAGTTCTTC.

The rearrangement joins TRBV10-3 to TRBJ2-5, with 12 bases identical to TRBD1. This CDR3 spans 19 amino acids. CDR1 and CDR2 from the germline V gene are ENHRY and SYGVKD. With 3 bases clipped from V and 7 bases from J, the junction kept 18 bases outside the gene matches. The DNA for the CDR3 is TGTGCCATCAGTGACTTCGGGGGCGCGGGACAGGGGGCGGTAGGGACCCAGTACTTC. It specifies CAISDFGGAGQGAVGTQYF.

J is TRBJ2-1 and V is TRBV12-3 or TRBV12-4, with 9 bases aligning to TRBD1. The CDR3 has 11 amino acids. J gave up 14 bases and V 4 bases, and 3 bases lay outside the gene matches. CDR3 loop: CASSYRDREFF. CDR3 DNA: TGTGCCAGCAGTTACCGGGACAGGGAGTTCTTC.

This chain joins TRBV15 and TRBJ1-3; D uncertain. Germline lookup yields CDR1 LNHNV and CDR2 YYDKDF (reference sequence). The CDR3 spans 16 residues. Trimming stripped 0 bases from V and 0 bases from J, with 9 bases between. In nucleotides, the CDR3 is TGTGCCACCAGCAGAGATGGCTTTACCTCTGGAAACACCATATATTTT. This sequence encodes CATSRDGFTSGNTIYF.

The J gene is TRBJ2-1, the V gene TRBV30; possible D gene TRBD1, 6 bases. The V end lost 0 bases, the J end lost 9 bases, and 12 bases lay between the germline ends. Germline lookup yields CDR1 GTSNPN and CDR2 SVGIG (reference sequence). The CDR3 has 13 amino acids. CDR3 sequence: CAWSVTGLGEQFF. Here the CDR3 DNA reads TGTGCCTGGAGTGTAACAGGGCTTGGTGAGCAGTTCTTC.

The rearrangement joins TRBV21-1 to TRBJ2-7; the table's D call, TRBD1, was not checked against the DNA. TRBV21-1 is a known pseudogene. The length of the CDR3 is 15 residues. CDR3 bases: TGTGCCAGCAGCAAAGTAGAGGGGGCCGTCGACGAGCAGTACTTC. Translating gives CASSKVEGAVDEQYF.

This chain uses TRBV4-1 with TRBJ1-2, with TRBD1 identical over 8 bases. The length of the CDR3 is 15 residues. V was clipped by 4 bases and J by 4 bases; unmatched bases: 8. Germline CDR1 and CDR2: MGHRA and YSYEKL. Written as DNA, the CDR3 is TGCGCCAGCAGCCCACAGGGGGGAGAGGGCTATGGCTACACCTTC. It encodes CASSPQGGEGYGYTF.

This rearrangement joins TRBV19 to TRBJ1-1; tentatively, D is TRBD1 (6 bases). The germline V gene has CDR1 LNHDA and CDR2 SQIVND (reference sequence). Between the trimmed V and J ends, which lost 5 bases and 4 bases, there was a span of 17 bases. The CDR3 consists of 15 residues. The CDR3 DNA reads as TGTGCCAGTAGTCAATTACAGGGTGGGGGCACTGAAGCTTTCTTT. Amino acids: CASSQLQGGGTEAFF.

This chain joins TRBV12-3 or TRBV12-4 and TRBJ1-1; D is ambiguous. Between the trimmed V and J ends, which lost 3 bases and 1 base, there was a span of 6 bases. The CDR3 covers 13 residues. The CDR3 region has the DNA TGTGCCAGCAGTTTTCCCTCGAACACTGAAGCTTTCTTT. Residues: CASSFPSNTEAFF.

The chain has TRBV7-9 and TRBJ2-2, with D possibly being TRBD1 (5 bases). CDR1 and CDR2 (germline): SEHNR, FQNEAQ (reference sequence). CDR3 length: 14 residues. V was shortened by 5 bases and J by 3 bases, with 10 bases between the two germline ends. The CDR3 sequence: CASSIGQDTGELFF. The CDR3 DNA follows: TGTGCCAGCAGCATCGGACAAGACACCGGGGAGCTGTTTTTT.

CDR3 bases: TGCGCCAGCAGCTTGGTTCTTGAGGAGACACCCCTCCACTTT. As protein: CASSLVLEETPLHF. The chain has TRBV5-1 and TRBJ1-6; D is uncertain. The ends were cut back, 0 bases at V and 11 bases at J, with 12 bases in the middle. This CDR3 is 14 amino acids long. Looked up from germline, CDR1 is SGHRS and CDR2 is YFSETQ.

This clone was counted between two and nine times. The CDR3 loop is CASSKPYRGQSPLHF. In DNA form, the CDR3 reads TGTGCCAGCAGCAAACCCTACAGGGGTCAATCACCCCTCCACTTT. The gene calls are TRBV21-1 and TRBJ1-6; the tabulated D call, TRBD1, remains unverified against the DNA. TRBV21-1 is an annotated pseudogene. The CDR3 is 15 residues long.

The chain has TRBV6-5 and TRBJ1-2; 9 bases fit TRBD1. Germline V gene lookup returns CDR1 MNHEY and CDR2 SVGAGI. The CDR3 is made up of 15 amino acids. Trimming removed 8 bases from V and 0 bases from J; junction bases left unmatched: 7. CDR3 DNA sequence: TGTGCCAGCCTTTATGGACAGGGGACTAACTATGGCTACACCTTC. It translates to CASLYGQGTNYGYTF.